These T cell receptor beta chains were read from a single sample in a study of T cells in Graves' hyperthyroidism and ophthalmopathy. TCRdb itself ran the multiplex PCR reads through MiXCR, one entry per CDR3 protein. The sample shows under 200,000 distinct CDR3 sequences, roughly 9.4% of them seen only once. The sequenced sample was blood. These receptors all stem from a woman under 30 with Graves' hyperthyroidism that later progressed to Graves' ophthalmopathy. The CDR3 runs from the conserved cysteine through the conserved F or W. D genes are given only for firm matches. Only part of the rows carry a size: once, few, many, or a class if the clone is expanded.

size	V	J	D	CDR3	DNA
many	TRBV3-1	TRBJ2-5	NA	CASSQSDKETQYF	TGTGCCAGCAGCCAGTCAGATAAAGAGACCCAGTACTTC
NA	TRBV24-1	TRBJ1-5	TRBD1	CGTSEGAGGSGQPQHF	TGTGGCACCAGTGAGGGAGCAGGGGGCTCCGGTCAGCCCCAGCATTTT
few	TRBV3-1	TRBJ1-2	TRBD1	CASSLLSGQAPTAF	TGTGCCAGCAGCCTTCTCTCGGGACAGGCTCCTACCGCCTTC
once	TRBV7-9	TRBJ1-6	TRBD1	CAGSNLGQGAYPPLHF	TGTGCCGGCAGCAACCTAGGACAGGGGGCTTATCCACCCCTCCACTTT
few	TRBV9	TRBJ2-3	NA	CASSVLGAKDTQYF	TGTGCCAGCAGCGTTTTGGGGGCGAAAGATACGCAGTATTTT
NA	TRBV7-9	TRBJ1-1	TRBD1	CAILPGQGVMNTEAFF	TGTGCCATCCTTCCGGGACAGGGCGTGATGAACACTGAAGCTTTCTTT
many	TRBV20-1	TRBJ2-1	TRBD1	CSARDFSGQGIDEQFF	TGCAGTGCTAGAGATTTTTCGGGACAGGGAATCGATGAGCAGTTCTTC
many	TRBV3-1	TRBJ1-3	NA	CASSQRYSGNTIYF	TGTGCCAGCAGCCAACGGTATTCTGGAAACACCATATATTTT
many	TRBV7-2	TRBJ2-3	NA	CASSLGYFGGNTDTQYF	TGTGCCAGCAGCTTAGGTTACTTTGGGGGAAACACAGATACGCAGTATTTT
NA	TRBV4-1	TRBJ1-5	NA	CASSQDESQPQHF	TGCGCCAGCAGCCAAGACGAGAGTCAGCCCCAGCATTTT
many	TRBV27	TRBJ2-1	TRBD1	CASRTRQGAVYNEQFF	TGTGCCAGCAGAACTAGACAGGGGGCTGTTTACAATGAGCAGTTCTTC
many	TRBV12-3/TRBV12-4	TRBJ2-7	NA	CASNYRDSPYEQYF	TGTGCCAGCAATTACAGGGACTCACCCTACGAGCAGTACTTC
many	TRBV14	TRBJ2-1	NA	CASSQDILSYNEQFF	TGTGCCAGCAGCCAAGATATACTGTCCTACAATGAGCAGTTCTTC
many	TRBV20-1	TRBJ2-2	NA	CSARDLGHGELFF	TGCAGTGCTAGAGATCTCGGTCACGGGGAGCTGTTTTTT
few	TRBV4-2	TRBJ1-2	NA	CASSREPGRGNYGYTF	TGTGCCAGCAGCCGAGAACCGGGACGTGGGAACTATGGCTACACCTTC
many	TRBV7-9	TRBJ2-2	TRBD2	CASSSGGLNTGELFF	TGTGCCAGCAGCAGCGGGGGCCTGAACACCGGGGAGCTGTTTTTT
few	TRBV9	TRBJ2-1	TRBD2	CASSASGSVSYNEQFF	TGTGCCAGCAGCGCGAGCGGGAGCGTCTCCTACAATGAGCAGTTCTTC
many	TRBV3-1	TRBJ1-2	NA	CASSPGNYGYTF	TGTGCCAGCAGCCCCGGGAACTATGGCTACACCTTC
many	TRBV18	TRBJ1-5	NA	CASSRTNQPQHF	TGTGCCAGCTCACGGACCAATCAGCCCCAGCATTTT
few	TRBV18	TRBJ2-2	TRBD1	CASSQTDRETGELFF	TGTGCCAGCTCACAAACCGACAGGGAGACCGGGGAGCTGTTTTTT
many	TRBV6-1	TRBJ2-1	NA	CASSGEGYQFF	TGTGCCAGCAGTGGGGAAGGCTACCAGTTCTTC
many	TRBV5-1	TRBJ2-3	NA	CASSDSTHTDTQYF	TGCGCCAGCAGCGACAGCACTCACACAGATACGCAGTATTTT
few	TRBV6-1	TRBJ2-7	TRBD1	CASSAPGQGPGEQYF	TGTGCCAGCAGTGCCCCCGGACAGGGTCCTGGTGAGCAGTACTTC
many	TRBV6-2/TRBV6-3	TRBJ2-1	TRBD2	CASSLAGGTYNEQFF	TGTGCCAGCAGTTTAGCGGGAGGGACCTACAATGAGCAGTTCTTC
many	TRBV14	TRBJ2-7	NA	CASSQGRWEYEQYF	TGTGCCAGCAGCCAAGGACGGTGGGAATACGAGCAGTACTTC
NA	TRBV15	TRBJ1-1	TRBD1	CATSRVTGGTEAFF	TGTGCCACCAGCAGAGTGACAGGGGGCACTGAAGCTTTCTTT
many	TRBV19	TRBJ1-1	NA	CASSYNRNTEAFF	TGTGCCAGTAGCTATAACAGGAACACTGAAGCTTTCTTT
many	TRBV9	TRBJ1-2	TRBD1	CASSATGRNNYGYTF	TGTGCCAGCAGCGCGACAGGGAGAAATAACTATGGCTACACCTTC
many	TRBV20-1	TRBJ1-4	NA	CISQINEKLFF	TGCATCTCACAGATCAATGAAAAACTGTTTTTT
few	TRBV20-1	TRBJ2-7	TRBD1	CSARLLMGGTGGYEQYF	TGCAGTGCGAGACTCCTGATGGGCGGGACAGGGGGGTACGAGCAGTACTTC
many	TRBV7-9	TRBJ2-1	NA	CASSFQGEAYNEQFF	TGTGCCAGCAGCTTTCAGGGGGAGGCCTACAATGAGCAGTTCTTC
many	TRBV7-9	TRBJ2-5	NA	CASSPGAKQETQYF	TGTGCCAGCAGCCCAGGGGCTAAACAAGAGACCCAGTACTTC
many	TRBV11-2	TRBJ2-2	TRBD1	CASSIGTGYTGELFF	TGTGCCAGCAGCATTGGGACAGGGTACACCGGGGAGCTGTTTTTT
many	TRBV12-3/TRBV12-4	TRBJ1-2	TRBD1	CASSWQGANGYTF	TGTGCCAGCAGCTGGCAGGGGGCCAATGGCTACACCTTC
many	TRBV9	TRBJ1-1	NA	CASSAGGRSEAFF	TGTGCCAGCAGTGCCGGTGGGAGGAGTGAAGCTTTCTTT
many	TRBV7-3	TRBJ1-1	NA	CASRKSRVTEAFF	TGTGCCAGCAGGAAAAGCAGGGTCACTGAAGCTTTCTTT
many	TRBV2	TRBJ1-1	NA	CASSDRTVKAFF	TGTGCCAGCAGTGACAGGACAGTAAAAGCTTTCTTT
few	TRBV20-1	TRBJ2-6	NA	CSARAGGANVLTF	TGCAGTGCTAGAGCTGGTGGGGCCAACGTCCTGACTTTC
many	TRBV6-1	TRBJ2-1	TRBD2	CASSLAGGNNEQFF	TGTGCCAGCAGTTTAGCGGGGGGGAACAATGAGCAGTTCTTC
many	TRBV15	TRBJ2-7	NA	CATSESLGLHEQYF	TGTGCCACCAGCGAAAGCTTAGGACTCCACGAGCAGTACTTC
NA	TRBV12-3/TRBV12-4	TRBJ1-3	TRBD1	CASSDRASSGNTIHF	TGTGCCAGCAGTGACAGGGCGTCCTCTGGAAACACCATACATTTT
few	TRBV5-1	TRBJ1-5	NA	CASSLGGGDGNQPQHF	TGCGCCAGCAGCTTGGGTGGTGGCGACGGCAATCAGCCCCAGCATTTT
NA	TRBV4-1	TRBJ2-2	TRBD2	CASSPGLGTGELFF	TGCGCCAGCAGCCCGGGACTAGGCACCGGGGAGCTGTTTTTT
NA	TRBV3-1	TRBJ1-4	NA	CASSQPRGEKLFF	TGTGCCAGCAGCCAGCCGCGGGGTGAAAAACTGTTTTTT
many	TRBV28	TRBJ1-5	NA	CASSYARGSNQPQHF	TGTGCCAGCAGTTACGCAAGGGGTAGCAATCAGCCCCAGCATTTT
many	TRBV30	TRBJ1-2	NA	CASTWDGYGYTF	TGTGCCTCAACCTGGGACGGCTATGGCTACACCTTC
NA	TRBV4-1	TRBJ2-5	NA	CASSQTPGEEGQYF	TGCGCCAGCAGCCAAACACCGGGGGAGGAGGGCCAGTACTTC
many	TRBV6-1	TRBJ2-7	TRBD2	CASSDPRPTSGSTYEQYF	TGTGCCAGCAGTGATCCCAGGCCGACTAGCGGGTCGACCTACGAGCAGTACTTC
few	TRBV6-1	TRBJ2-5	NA	CASSGLQGPHETQYF	TGTGCCAGCAGCGGGCTACAGGGCCCCCACGAGACCCAGTACTTC
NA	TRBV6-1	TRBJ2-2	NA	CASRVGGTWNTGELFF	TGTGCCAGCAGAGTAGGGGGAACTTGGAACACCGGGGAGCTGTTTTTT
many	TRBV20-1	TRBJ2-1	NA	CSARVLPAGYYNEQFF	TGCAGTGCTAGAGTTCTTCCGGCGGGATATTACAATGAGCAGTTCTTC
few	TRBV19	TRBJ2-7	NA	CASRDSYYEQYF	TGTGCCAGTAGGGACAGTTACTACGAGCAGTACTTC
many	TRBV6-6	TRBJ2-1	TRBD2	CASSYGGGNSQFF	TGTGCCAGCAGTTACGGGGGGGGGAATTCACAGTTCTTC
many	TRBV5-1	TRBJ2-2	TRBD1	CASRPLNRGTNTGELFF	TGCGCCAGCAGACCTCTTAACAGGGGCACGAACACCGGGGAGCTGTTTTTT